This T cell receptor (beta chain) appears in the sequencing data of a study of identical twins. General study findings and limits: Conclusions came from cross-sectional statistical analysis, not from following the same donors.

This clonotype was seen repeatedly, ten times or more. Its antigen is unidentified. There are 14 residues in the CDR3. V was cut by 1 base and J by 3 bases, with 11 bases left in between. CDR1 SGHRS and CDR2 YFSETQ come from the germline V gene. MiXCR, run by TCRdb on the 5' RACE reads, gives a single entry per CDR3 protein. The data contain just under 650,000 distinct CDR3 sequences, under 8.5% of them singletons. The same data also went into a second study, on yellow fever vaccine responses in identical twins.

This chain connects TRBV5-1 to TRBJ2-7; D unresolved. The clonotype was recovered from a woman between 18 and 29 years old in good health. The material sequenced was PBMCs. In DNA, the CDR3 is TGCGCCAGCAGCTTGTACCTAACGGGCTACGAGCAGTACTTC. Encoded protein: CASSLYLTGYEQYF.